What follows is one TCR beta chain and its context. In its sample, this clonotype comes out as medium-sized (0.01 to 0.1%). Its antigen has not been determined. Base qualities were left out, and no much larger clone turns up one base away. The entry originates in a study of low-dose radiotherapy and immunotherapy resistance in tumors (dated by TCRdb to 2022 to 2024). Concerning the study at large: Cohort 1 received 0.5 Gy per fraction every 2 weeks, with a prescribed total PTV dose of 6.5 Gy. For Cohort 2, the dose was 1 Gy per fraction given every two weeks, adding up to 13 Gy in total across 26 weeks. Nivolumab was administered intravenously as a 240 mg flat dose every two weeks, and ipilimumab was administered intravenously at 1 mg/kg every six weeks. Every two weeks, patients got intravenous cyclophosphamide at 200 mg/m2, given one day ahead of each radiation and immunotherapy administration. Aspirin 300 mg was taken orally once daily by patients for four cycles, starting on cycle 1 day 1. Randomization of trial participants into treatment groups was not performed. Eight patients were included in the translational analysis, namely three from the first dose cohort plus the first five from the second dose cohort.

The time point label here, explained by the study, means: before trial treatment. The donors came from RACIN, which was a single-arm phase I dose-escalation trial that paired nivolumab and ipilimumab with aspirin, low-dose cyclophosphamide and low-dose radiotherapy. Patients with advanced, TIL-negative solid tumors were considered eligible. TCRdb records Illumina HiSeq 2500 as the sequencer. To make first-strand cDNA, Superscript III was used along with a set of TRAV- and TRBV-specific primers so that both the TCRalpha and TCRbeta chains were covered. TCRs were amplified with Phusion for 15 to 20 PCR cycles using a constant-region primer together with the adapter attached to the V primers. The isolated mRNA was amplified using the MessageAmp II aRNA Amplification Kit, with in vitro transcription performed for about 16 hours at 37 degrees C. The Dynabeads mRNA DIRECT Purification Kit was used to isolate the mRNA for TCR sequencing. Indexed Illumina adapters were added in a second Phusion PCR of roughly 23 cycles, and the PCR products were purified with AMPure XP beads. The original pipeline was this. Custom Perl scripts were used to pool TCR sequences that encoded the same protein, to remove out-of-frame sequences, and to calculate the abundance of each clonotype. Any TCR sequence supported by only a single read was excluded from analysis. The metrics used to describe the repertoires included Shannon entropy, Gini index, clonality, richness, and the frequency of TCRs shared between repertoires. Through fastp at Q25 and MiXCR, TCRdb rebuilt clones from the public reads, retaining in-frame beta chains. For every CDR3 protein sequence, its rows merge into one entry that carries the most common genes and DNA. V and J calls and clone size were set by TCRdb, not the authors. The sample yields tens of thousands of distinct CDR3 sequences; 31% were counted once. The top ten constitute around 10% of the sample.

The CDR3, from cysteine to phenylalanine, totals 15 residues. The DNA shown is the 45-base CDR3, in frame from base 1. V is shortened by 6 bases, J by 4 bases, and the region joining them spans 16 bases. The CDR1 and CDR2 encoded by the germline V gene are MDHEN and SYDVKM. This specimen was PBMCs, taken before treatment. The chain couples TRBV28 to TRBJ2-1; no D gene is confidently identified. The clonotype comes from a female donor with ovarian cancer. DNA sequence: TGTGCCAGCAGCCCTTCGGACGGCTATTACAATGAGCAGTTCTTC. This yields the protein CASSPSDGYYNEQFF.